Presented here are 2 T cell receptor beta chains from one specimen sequenced in a study of cytomegalovirus exposure and HLA in healthy donors. Using immunoSEQ multiplex PCR, the repertoire was profiled, and TCRdb retains in-frame clones only, with some absent. The sample lists about 98,000 clones; 87% were seen once. The sequenced material came from PBMCs. The receptor set was obtained from a woman aged 30 to 39 in good health and CMV-seronegative.

V is TRBV5-5 and J is TRBJ2-3, with a tentative D call TRBD1 (6 bases). CDR1 and CDR2 (germline): SGHKS, YYEKEE (reference sequence). V was cut by 0 bases and J by 2 bases, with 13 bases left in between. There are 16 residues in the CDR3. CDR3 nucleotides: TGTGCCAGCAGCTTGGACGGGCAGGGGAACACAGATACGCAGTATTTT. Its protein is CASSLDGQGNTDTQYF.

The sample holds a few counts of this clone. The chain recombines TRBV9 with TRBJ1-3; D may be TRBD1 (5 bases). CDR3 length equals 15 residues. The germline V gene encodes CDR1 SGDLS and CDR2 YYNGEE. V lost 1 base and J lost 8, with 16 bases in between. Here the CDR3 reads CASSVSPMGGYTIYF. The CDR3 nucleotides read TGTGCCAGCAGCGTATCCCCTATGGGGGGATACACCATATATTTT.